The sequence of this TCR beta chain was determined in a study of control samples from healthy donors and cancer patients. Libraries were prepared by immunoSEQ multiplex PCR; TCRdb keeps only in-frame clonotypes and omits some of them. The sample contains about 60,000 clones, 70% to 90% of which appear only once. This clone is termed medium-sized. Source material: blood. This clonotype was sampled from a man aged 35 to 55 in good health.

CDR3 sequence (DNA): TGCGCCAGCAGCCAAGATTCTACAGGGCGAAGCGAGCAGTACTTC. Translated, it gives CASSQDSTGRSEQYF. V usage is TRBV4-3 and J usage is TRBJ2-7; perhaps TRBD1 as D (6 bases). The CDR3 spans 15 residues. The germline V and J ends were trimmed by 0 bases and 6 bases, with 15 bases remaining between them. Germline CDR1 and CDR2: LGHNA and YSLEER.